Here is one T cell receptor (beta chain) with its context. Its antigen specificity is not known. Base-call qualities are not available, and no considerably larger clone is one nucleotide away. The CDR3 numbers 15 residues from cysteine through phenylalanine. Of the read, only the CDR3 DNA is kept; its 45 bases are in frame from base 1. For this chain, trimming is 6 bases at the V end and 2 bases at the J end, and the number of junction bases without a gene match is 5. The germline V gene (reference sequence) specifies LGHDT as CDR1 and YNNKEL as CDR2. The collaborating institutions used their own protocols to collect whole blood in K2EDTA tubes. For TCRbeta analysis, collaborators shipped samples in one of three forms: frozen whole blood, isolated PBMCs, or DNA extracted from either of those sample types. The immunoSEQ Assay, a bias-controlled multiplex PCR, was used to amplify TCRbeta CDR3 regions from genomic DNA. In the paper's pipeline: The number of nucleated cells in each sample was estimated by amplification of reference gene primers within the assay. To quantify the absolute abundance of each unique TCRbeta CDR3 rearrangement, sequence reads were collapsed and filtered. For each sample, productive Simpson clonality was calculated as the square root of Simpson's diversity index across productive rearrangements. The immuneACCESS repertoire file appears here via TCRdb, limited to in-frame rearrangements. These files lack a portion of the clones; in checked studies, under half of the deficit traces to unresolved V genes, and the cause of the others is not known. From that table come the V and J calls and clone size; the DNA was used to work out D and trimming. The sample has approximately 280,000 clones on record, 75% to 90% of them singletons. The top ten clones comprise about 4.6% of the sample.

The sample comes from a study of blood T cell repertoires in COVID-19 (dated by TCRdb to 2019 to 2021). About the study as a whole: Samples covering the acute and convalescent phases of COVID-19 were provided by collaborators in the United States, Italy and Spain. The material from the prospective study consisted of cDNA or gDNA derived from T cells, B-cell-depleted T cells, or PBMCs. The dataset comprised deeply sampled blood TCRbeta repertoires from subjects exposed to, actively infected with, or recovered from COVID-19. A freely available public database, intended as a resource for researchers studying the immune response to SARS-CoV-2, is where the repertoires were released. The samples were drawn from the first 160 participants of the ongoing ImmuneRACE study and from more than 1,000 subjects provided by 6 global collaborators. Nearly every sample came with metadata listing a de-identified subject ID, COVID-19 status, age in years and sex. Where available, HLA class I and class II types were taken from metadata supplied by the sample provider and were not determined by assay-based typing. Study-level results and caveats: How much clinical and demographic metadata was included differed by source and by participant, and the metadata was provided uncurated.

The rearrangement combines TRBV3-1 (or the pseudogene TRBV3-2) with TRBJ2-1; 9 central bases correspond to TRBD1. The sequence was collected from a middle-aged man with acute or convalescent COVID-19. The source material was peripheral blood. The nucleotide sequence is TGTGCCAGCAGTTATTACAGGGGGCCCTACAATGAGCAGTTCTTC. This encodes CASSYYRGPYNEQFF.